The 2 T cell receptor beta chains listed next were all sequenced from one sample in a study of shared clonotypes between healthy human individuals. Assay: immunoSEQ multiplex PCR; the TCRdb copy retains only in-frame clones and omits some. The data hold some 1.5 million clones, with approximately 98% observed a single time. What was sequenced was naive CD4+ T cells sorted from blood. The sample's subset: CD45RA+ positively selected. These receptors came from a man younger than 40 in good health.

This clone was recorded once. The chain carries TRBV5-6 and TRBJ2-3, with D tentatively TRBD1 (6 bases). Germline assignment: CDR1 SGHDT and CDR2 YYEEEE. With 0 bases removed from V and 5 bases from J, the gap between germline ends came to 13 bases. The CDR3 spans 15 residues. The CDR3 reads CASSLVQGRGDTQYF. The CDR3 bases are TGTGCCAGCAGCTTGGTACAGGGAAGAGGAGATACGCAGTATTTT. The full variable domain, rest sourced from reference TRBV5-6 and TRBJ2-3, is DAGVTQSPTHLIKTRGQQVTLRCSPKSGHDTVSWYQQALGQGPQFIFQYYEEEERQRGNFPDRFSGHQFPNYSSELNVNALLLGDSALYLCASSLVQGRGDTQYFGPGTRLTVL.

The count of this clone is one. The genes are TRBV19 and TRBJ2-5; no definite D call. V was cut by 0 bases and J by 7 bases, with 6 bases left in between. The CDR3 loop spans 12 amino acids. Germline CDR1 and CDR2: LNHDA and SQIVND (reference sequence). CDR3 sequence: CASSIDPGTQYF. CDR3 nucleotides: TGTGCCAGTAGTATAGATCCTGGGACCCAGTACTTC.